These 28 T cell receptor beta chains share one sample of origin, sequenced in a study of T-cell reconstitution after alpha-beta-depleted transplantation in children. The authors prepared the TCRbeta library with unique molecular identifiers. Each CDR3 protein is one row after TCRdb ran MiXCR on the PCR reads. The data hold a few hundred thousand distinct CDR3 sequences, with roughly two fifths observed a single time. The sequencing used PBMCs, collected before TCRalphabeta/CD19-depleted stem cell transplant. The source is a girl aged 2-10 years with aplastic anemia, due to receive a stem cell transplant.

This clonotype was counted at least ten times. The gene calls are TRBV4-1 and TRBJ1-1; D not resolved. CDR3 length equals 13 residues. Trimming removed 1 base from V and 4 bases from J, with 7 bases in between. The V gene's germline CDR1 is MGHRA and CDR2 YSYEKL. Here the CDR3 reads CASSQVERTEAFF. CDR3 DNA: TGCGCCAGCAGCCAAGTGGAACGCACTGAAGCTTTCTTT.

In its sample, this clonotype was seen once. V gene TRBV6-5 combines with J gene TRBJ2-3; TRBD2 matches 11 bases. The junction had 13 bases not matched to a gene; V was cut back by 3 bases and J by 2 bases. Germline CDR1 MNHEY, CDR2 SVGAGI. This CDR3 has 19 residues. In DNA, the CDR3 is TGTGCCAGCAGTTATTCCCCTCCACGACTAGCGGGATACACAGATACGCAGTATTTT. This encodes CASSYSPPRLAGYTDTQYF.

The chain carries TRBV20-1 and TRBJ1-1; a weak D match, TRBD1 (6 bases). V was clipped by 6 bases and J by 0 bases, with 14 bases between them. CDR1 and CDR2 (germline): DFQATT, SNEGSKA (reference sequence). CDR3 size: 14 residues. The CDR3 DNA is TGCAGTGCCCGACCCGGGGGCATGAACACTGAAGCTTTCTTT. Translated, it gives CSARPGGMNTEAFF.

This clonotype was counted between two and nine times. V gene TRBV20-1 combines with J gene TRBJ2-5; weak D call: TRBD1 (6 bases). Per the germline V gene, CDR1 is DFQATT and CDR2 is SNEGSKA (reference sequence). The CDR3 is 15 residues long. The germline V and J ends were trimmed by 6 bases and 0 bases, with 17 bases remaining between them. The CDR3 DNA sequence: TGCAGTGCGGCGGGCTGGGGGCACAACCAAGAGACCCAGTACTTC. It specifies CSAAGWGHNQETQYF.

This chain joins TRBV11-2 and TRBJ2-4; 13 nucleotides line up with TRBD2. V gave up 8 bases and J gave up 1 base; unmatched junction bases: 14. Per germline, CDR1 SGHAT and CDR2 FQNNGV. This CDR3 is built from 19 residues. CDR3 in DNA: TGTGCCAGCCGCCAGGGACTAGCGGGACGCAAGGGGGCCAAAAACATTCAGTACTTC. Translating gives CASRQGLAGRKGAKNIQYF.

The chain links TRBV5-1 to TRBJ2-3; D gene ambiguous. Per the germline V gene, CDR1 is SGHRS and CDR2 is YFSETQ. CDR3 length: 13 amino acids. V was cut by 2 bases and J by 3 bases, with 7 bases left in between. DNA for the CDR3: TGCGCCAGCAGCTTTCAACAGACAGATACGCAGTATTTT. Its translation is CASSFQQTDTQYF.

The chain carries TRBV9 and TRBJ1-4; 12 bases align to TRBD1. V was pared by 3 bases and J by 10 bases, with 4 bases of the junction left unmatched. Germline lookup yields CDR1 SGDLS and CDR2 YYNGEE. The CDR3 covers 14 residues. Here the CDR3 reads CASSAGQGAGKLFF. Here the CDR3 DNA reads TGTGCCAGCAGCGCGGGACAGGGGGCTGGAAAACTGTTTTTT. Full variable domain (outside the CDR3, taken from reference TRBV9 and TRBJ1-4): DSGVTQTPKHLITATGQRVTLRCSPRSGDLSVYWYQQSLDQGLQFLIQYYNGEERAKGNILERFSAQQFPDLHSELNLSSLELGDSALYFCASSAGQGAGKLFFGSGTQLSVL.

This clonotype has more than one count but fewer than ten. The V call is TRBV11-2, the J call TRBJ2-1; weak D call: TRBD2 (5 bases). The CDR3 runs to 13 residues. Looked up from germline, CDR1 is SGHAT and CDR2 is FQNNGV. Trimming pared 0 bases from V and 8 bases from J, leaving 8 bases between. The CDR3 DNA is TGTGCCAGCAGCTTAGAGTCTAGCCATGAGCAGTTCTTC. Residues: CASSLESSHEQFF.

The chain employs TRBV5-1 and TRBJ2-3; 12 bases are a match to TRBD2. Germline V gene sequence: CDR1 SGHRS, CDR2 YFSETQ. V was pared by 9 bases and J by 6 bases, with 11 bases of the junction left unmatched. There are 15 residues in the CDR3. CDR3 bases: TGCGCCACCTCGATAGGACTAGCGGGATCCGATACGCAGTATTTT. This gives the protein CATSIGLAGSDTQYF.

This chain links TRBV28 with TRBJ2-3; 11 nucleotides agree with TRBD1. This CDR3 is 15 amino acids long. The germline V gene has CDR1 MDHEN and CDR2 SYDVKM. The V gene end was trimmed by 7 bases and the J gene end by 2 bases; junction bases not matched to a gene: 5. DNA of the CDR3: TGTGCCAGCACCTTGGGACAGGGGGACACAGATACGCAGTATTTT. It codes for CASTLGQGDTDTQYF.

The gene calls are TRBV7-3 and TRBJ2-1, with 14 bases identical to TRBD2. CDR1 and CDR2 (germline): SGHTA, FQGTGA. The junction had 13 bases not matched to a gene; V was cut back by 3 bases and J by 9 bases. The CDR3 length is 18 residues. CDR3 coding DNA: TGTGCCAGCAGCTTCCGAGTCCGACTAGCGGGGGGGCCGGGTGAGCAGTTCTTC. Translation: CASSFRVRLAGGPGEQFF. Full variable domain (outside the CDR3, taken from reference TRBV7-3 and TRBJ2-1): GAGVSQTPSNKVTEKGKYVELRCDPISGHTALYWYRQSLGQGPEFLIYFQGTGAADDSGLPNDRFFAVRPEGSVSTLKIQRTERGDSAVYLCASSFRVRLAGGPGEQFFGPGTRLTVL.

V usage is TRBV28 and J usage is TRBJ2-5; D is undetermined. This CDR3 is built from 17 residues. Trimming removed 5 bases from V and 4 bases from J, with 23 bases in between. Per germline, CDR1 MDHEN and CDR2 SYDVKM. CDR3: CASSLVLSESVTETQYF. In DNA form, the CDR3 reads TGTGCCAGCAGTCTCGTACTGTCTGAATCGGTGACAGAGACCCAGTACTTC. Looking up the rest from reference TRBV28 and TRBJ2-5 gives the full variable domain: DVKVTQSSRYLVKRTGEKVFLECVQDMDHENMFWYRQDPGLGLRLIYFSYDVKMKEKGDIPEGYSVSREKKERFSLILESASTNQTSMYLCASSLVLSESVTETQYFGPGTRLLVL.

The chain is built from TRBV10-2 and TRBJ1-5; D gene uncertain. V lost 0 bases, J lost 2 bases, and 8 bases lay in between. Germline V lookup: CDR1 WSHSY, CDR2 SAAADI. The CDR3 covers 15 residues. The CDR3 DNA follows: TGCGCCAGCAGTGAGTCGGTGGGTGGCAATCAGCCCCAGCATTTT. This codes for CASSESVGGNQPQHF.

The gene calls are TRBV12-3 or TRBV12-4 and TRBJ1-1, with no clear D. With 6 bases removed from V and 6 bases from J, the gap between germline ends came to 8 bases. This CDR3 has 11 residues. The CDR3, as DNA: TGTGCCAGCAGGGGAGGTGCTGAAGCTTTCTTT. Encoded protein: CASRGGAEAFF.

This clonotype was observed at least ten times. This chain connects TRBV4-3 to TRBJ2-5; D gene unclear. Looked up from germline, CDR1 is LGHNA and CDR2 is YSLEER. V was pared by 0 bases and J by 4 bases, with 9 bases between. CDR3 size: 14 residues. CDR3 region: CASSQDFRGETQYF. The CDR3 bases are TGCGCCAGCAGCCAAGATTTCCGTGGAGAGACCCAGTACTTC.

The V gene is TRBV5-5, the J gene TRBJ2-1, with TRBD2 matching 15 bases. The CDR3 length is 18 residues. The germline V gene has CDR1 SGHKS and CDR2 YYEKEE (reference sequence). V trimming: 2 bases; J trimming: 4 bases; junction bases outside the gene matches: 7. The CDR3 region is CASSFLGTSGGLYNEQFF. The DNA of the CDR3 is TGTGCCAGCAGCTTTCTCGGGACTAGCGGGGGGCTATACAATGAGCAGTTCTTC.

The J gene is TRBJ1-2, the V gene TRBV5-6, with D possibly being TRBD1 (6 bases). This CDR3 has 14 amino acids. From germline, CDR1 is SGHDT and CDR2 YYEEEE. V was clipped by 2 bases and J by 7 bases, with 15 bases between them. The CDR3 here is CASSLGRGYGGYTF. CDR3 sequence (DNA): TGTGCCAGCAGCTTAGGGAGGGGGTACGGTGGCTACACCTTC. Full variable domain (remainder filled in from reference TRBV5-6 and TRBJ1-2): DAGVTQSPTHLIKTRGQQVTLRCSPKSGHDTVSWYQQALGQGPQFIFQYYEEEERQRGNFPDRFSGHQFPNYSSELNVNALLLGDSALYLCASSLGRGYGGYTFGSGTRLTVV.

The chain joins TRBV29-1 to TRBJ2-1; no definite D call. This CDR3 comprises 14 residues. Trimming pared 6 bases from V and 9 bases from J, leaving 21 bases between. Germline V gives CDR1 SQVTM, CDR2 ANQGSEA. The chain's CDR3 is CSVPGYLGFLEQFF. Written as DNA, the CDR3 is TGCAGCGTGCCAGGCTATCTGGGCTTCCTTGAGCAGTTCTTC.

J is TRBJ2-7 and V is TRBV9; no clear D gene. CDR3 length equals 13 residues. Germline V CDR1 and CDR2: SGDLS, YYNGEE. The V end was cut by 7 bases, the J end by 6 bases, with 17 bases between. The CDR3 spells CASVVQGGGEQYF. CDR3 coding DNA: TGTGCCAGCGTAGTCCAAGGTGGTGGCGAGCAGTACTTC.

This clonotype appeared a few times. The chain recombines TRBV20-1 with TRBJ2-1; 9 bases align to TRBD2. Germline V lookup: CDR1 DFQATT, CDR2 SNEGSKA (reference sequence). This CDR3 region has 14 residues. Trimming at V came to 6 bases and at J to 9 bases, leaving 12 bases not matched to a gene. This CDR3 reads CSASGASGKVEQFF. The CDR3 DNA reads as TGCAGTGCCTCCGGGGCTAGCGGGAAGGTTGAGCAGTTCTTC.

This clonotype was picked up many times. CDR3 amino acids: CASSYSRNEQFF. CDR3 DNA sequence: TGTGCCAGCAGCTACTCCCGAAATGAGCAGTTCTTC. The rearrangement joins TRBV7-2 to TRBJ2-1, with D unresolved. Trimming took off 4 bases at V and 7 bases at J, with 8 bases between the two ends. CDR1 and CDR2 from the germline V gene are SGHTA and FQGNSA. This CDR3 comprises 12 residues. The full variable domain, completed using reference TRBV7-2 and TRBJ2-1, is GAGVSQSPSNKVTEKGKDVELRCDPISGHTALYWYRQSLGQGLEFLIYFQGNSAPDKSGLPSDRFSAERTGGSVSTLTIQRTQQEDSAVYLCASSYSRNEQFFGPGTRLTVL.

The gene calls are TRBV9 and TRBJ2-5; the D gene could be TRBD1 or TRBD2 (6 bases each). Germline V gives CDR1 SGDLS, CDR2 YYNGEE. This CDR3 region has 13 residues. Deletions cut 3 bases from V and 2 bases from J, with 8 bases between. CDR3 protein: CASSEGGQETQYF. CDR3 coding DNA: TGTGCCAGCAGCGAGGGGGGACAAGAGACCCAGTACTTC.

This clonotype has ten or more counts. The chain uses TRBV20-1 and TRBJ1-5; possibly TRBD1 for D (5 bases). Trimming removed 1 base at V and 0 bases at J, with 10 bases between. The germline gives CDR1 DFQATT, CDR2 SNEGSKA (reference sequence). This CDR3 contains 15 residues. The CDR3 coding sequence is TGCAGTGCTAGAGCCGGGGGATATAGCAATCAGCCCCAGCATTTT. Protein product: CSARAGGYSNQPQHF.

This chain joins TRBV11-2 and TRBJ2-5; the D is unclear. Germline loops: CDR1 SGHAT, CDR2 FQNNGV. This CDR3 has 14 amino acids. The V gene lost 5 bases and the J gene lost 5 bases, with 15 bases spanning the gap. CDR3 sequence: CASSLLGLGETQYF. The CDR3 nucleotides read TGTGCCAGCAGCCTCCTTGGGTTGGGGGAGACCCAGTACTTC. Full variable domain (outside the CDR3, taken from reference TRBV11-2 and TRBJ2-5): EAGVAQSPRYKIIEKRQSVAFWCNPISGHATLYWYQQILGQGPKLLIQFQNNGVVDDSQLPKDRFSAERLKGVDSTLKIQPAKLEDSAVYLCASSLLGLGETQYFGPGTRLLVL.

The chain is built from TRBV30 and TRBJ2-2; D not resolved. Germline-derived CDR1 and CDR2 are GTSNPN and SVGIG (reference sequence). The V end was cut by 3 bases, the J end by 3 bases, with 8 bases between. The CDR3 covers 13 residues. CDR3 protein: CAWRTQDTGELFF. Here the CDR3 DNA reads TGTGCCTGGAGAACACAAGACACCGGGGAGCTGTTTTTT.

In its sample, this clonotype was seen a few times. The chain is built from TRBV20-1 and TRBJ2-4; D possibly uses TRBD1 or TRBD2 (6 bases each). Germline-derived CDR1 and CDR2 are DFQATT and SNEGSKA (reference sequence). V was pared by 6 bases and J by 8 bases, with 17 bases between. The CDR3 runs 13 residues. CDR3 amino acids: CSALVRRGDIQYF. DNA of the CDR3: TGCAGTGCACTAGTCAGAAGGGGGGACATTCAGTACTTC.

The chain uses TRBV9 and TRBJ2-1; no firm D call. This CDR3 has 14 amino acids. Germline lookup yields CDR1 SGDLS and CDR2 YYNGEE. With 4 bases removed from V and 9 bases from J, the gap between germline ends came to 17 bases. CDR3 in DNA: TGTGCCAGCAGCACCTCTGGGTTGGGCGGTGAGCAGTTCTTC. This gives the protein CASSTSGLGGEQFF.

This clonotype was counted only a few times. The chain links TRBV7-9 to TRBJ2-1; 10 positions match TRBD2. Germline V gives CDR1 SEHNR, CDR2 FQNEAQ (reference sequence). The length of the CDR3 is 16 residues. V lost 4 bases to trimming and J lost 2 bases; unmatched junction nucleotides: 5. The CDR3 region is CASSSGTSAPYNEQFF. In DNA form, the CDR3 reads TGTGCCAGCAGCTCCGGGACTAGCGCTCCCTACAATGAGCAGTTCTTC.